This T cell receptor (beta chain) was retrieved from a study of response to subunit inactivated influenza vaccine. Germline V CDR1 and CDR2: MNHEY, SVGEGT. The CDR3 is 18 residues long. Trimming removed 5 bases from V and 1 base from J, with 20 bases in between. TCRdb reprocessed the RT-PCR reads via MiXCR and lists one record per CDR3 protein. The sample contains some 570,000 distinct CDR3 sequences, around 11% of which appear only once. This clonotype has a handful of counts. The antigen remains unidentified. Study results and limitations: After each seasonal influenza vaccination, few new T cells are recruited, the authors suggested.

The data also belong to a second study, concerning T cells expressing NK-cell markers. From that study: Template switching by 5'RACE with UMIs generated the TCR beta cDNA. Sequencing of TCR beta repertoires drew on sorted CD3+CD56+NKG2C+, CD3+CD56+NKG2C- and CD3+CD56-NKG2C+ T cells. CD8+ T cells in over 5 donors included dominant NKG2C+ clonotypes at roughly 1.0-8%. Topping the CD3+CD56-NKG2C+ fraction as well were these clonotypes, in a few donors.

This chain uses TRBV6-2 or TRBV6-3 with TRBJ2-2, with D uncertain. Sequenced here: PBMCs from blood, sampled on the day of vaccination. This clonotype was sampled from a man in his forties or fifties who received an inactivated influenza vaccine. The DNA of the CDR3 is TGTGCCAGCAGTCATAACAGACGAAAACCTTTGAACACCGGGGAGCTGTTTTTT. The encoded protein is CASSHNRRKPLNTGELFF.